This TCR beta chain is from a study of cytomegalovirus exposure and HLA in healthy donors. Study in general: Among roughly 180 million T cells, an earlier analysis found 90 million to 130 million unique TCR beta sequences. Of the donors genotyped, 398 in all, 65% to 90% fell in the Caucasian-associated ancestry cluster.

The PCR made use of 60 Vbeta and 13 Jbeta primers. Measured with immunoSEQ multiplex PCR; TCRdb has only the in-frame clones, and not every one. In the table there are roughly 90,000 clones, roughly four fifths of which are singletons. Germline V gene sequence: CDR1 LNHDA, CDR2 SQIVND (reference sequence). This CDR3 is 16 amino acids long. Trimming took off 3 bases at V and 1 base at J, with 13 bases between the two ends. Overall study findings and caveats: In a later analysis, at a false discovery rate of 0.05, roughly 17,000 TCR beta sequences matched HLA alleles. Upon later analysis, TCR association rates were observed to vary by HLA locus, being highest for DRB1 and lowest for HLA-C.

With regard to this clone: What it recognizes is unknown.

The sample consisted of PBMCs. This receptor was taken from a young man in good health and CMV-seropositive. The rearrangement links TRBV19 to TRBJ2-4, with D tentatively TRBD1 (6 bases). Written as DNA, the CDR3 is TGTGCCAGTAGTATTGGGCAGGGGTCGGCCAAAAACATTCAGTACTTC. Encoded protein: CASSIGQGSAKNIQYF.